The clone carrying this T cell receptor (beta chain) is medium-sized within its sample. This specimen comes from a study of CXCR3 chemokines and chemotherapy response in bladder cancer. A single record per CDR3 protein comes from TCRdb applying MiXCR to the PCR reads. In the table there are 2,000 to 3,000 distinct CDR3 sequences, less than 8.5% of which are singletons. In germline, CDR1 is LNHDA, CDR2 SQIVND (reference sequence). CDR3 length equals 13 residues. Germline trimming cut 4 bases from V and 9 bases from J; bases unmatched to any gene: 4. This chain joins TRBV19 and TRBJ2-1, with TRBD1 matching over 9 bases. This TCR was sampled from a human donor with bladder cancer that responded to neoadjuvant chemotherapy. Sampling was performed from a patient whose treatment included neoadjuvant chemotherapy. DNA of the CDR3: TGTGCCAGTAGTACTCCACAGGGGGCTGAGCAGTTCTTC. The encoded protein is CASSTPQGAEQFF.